The T cell receptor beta chain under discussion was sequenced for a study of shared clonotypes between healthy human individuals. About the research overall: The people who gave samples were two women and a few men aged 18 to 49.

As to this clone: Its antigen is not identified.

General study findings and limits: Among non-shared clonotypes, generation probabilities were lower than among those shared by all four donors.

The table came from immunoSEQ multiplex PCR; TCRdb's copy has only in-frame clones and leaves some out. The table shows about 700,000 clones, with 90% to 95% occurring only once. CD8 cells classed as naive were CD45RO-negative and positively selected for CCR7, excluding terminally differentiated effector memory CD45RA+ cells. V gave up 5 bases and J gave up 5 bases, with 13 bases separating them. The length of the CDR3 is 13 residues. CDR1 and CDR2 (germline): PRHDT, FYEKMQ (reference sequence). The rearrangement links TRBV13 to TRBJ2-7; D gene unclear. This TCR was sampled from a man aged 25 to 40 in good health. What was sequenced was naive CD8+ T cells sorted from blood. CDR3 protein: CASSLGNGHEQYF. The CDR3 region has the DNA TGTGCCAGCAGCCTCGGTAATGGCCACGAGCAGTACTTC.